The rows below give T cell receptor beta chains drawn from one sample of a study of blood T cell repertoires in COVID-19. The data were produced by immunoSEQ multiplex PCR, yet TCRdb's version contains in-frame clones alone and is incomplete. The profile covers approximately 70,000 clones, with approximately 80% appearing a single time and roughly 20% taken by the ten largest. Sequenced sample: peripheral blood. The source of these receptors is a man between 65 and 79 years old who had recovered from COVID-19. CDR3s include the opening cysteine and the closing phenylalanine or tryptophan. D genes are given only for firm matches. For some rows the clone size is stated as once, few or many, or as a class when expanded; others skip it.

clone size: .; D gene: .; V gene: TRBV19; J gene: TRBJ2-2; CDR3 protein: CASSGLPANTGELFF; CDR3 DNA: TGTGCCAGTAGTGGACTCCCCGCGAACACCGGGGAGCTGTTTTTT
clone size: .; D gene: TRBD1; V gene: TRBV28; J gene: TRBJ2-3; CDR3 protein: CASSFTTGWTDTQYF; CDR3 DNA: TGTGCCAGCAGTTTCACGACAGGGTGGACAGATACGCAGTATTTT
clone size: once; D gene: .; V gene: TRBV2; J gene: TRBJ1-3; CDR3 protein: CASRAGLAGNTIYF; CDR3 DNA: TGTGCCAGCAGGGCGGGACTTGCTGGAAACACCATATATTTT
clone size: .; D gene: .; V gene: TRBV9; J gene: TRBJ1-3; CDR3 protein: CASSEGRGVAGNTIYF; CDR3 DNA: TGTGCCAGCAGCGAGGGGAGGGGGGTAGCTGGAAACACCATATATTTT
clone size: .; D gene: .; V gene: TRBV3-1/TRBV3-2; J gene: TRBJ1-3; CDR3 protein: CASSHNPGTTSGNTIYF; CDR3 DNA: TGTGCCAGCAGCCATAACCCAGGGACAACCTCTGGAAACACCATATATTTT
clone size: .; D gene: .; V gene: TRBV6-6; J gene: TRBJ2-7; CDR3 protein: CASSTASKLGEQYF; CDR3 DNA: TGTGCCAGCAGTACTGCTTCCAAACTAGGCGAGCAGTACTTC
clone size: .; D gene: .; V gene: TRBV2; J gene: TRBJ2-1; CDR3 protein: CASMGRQRSYNEQFF; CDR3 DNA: TGTGCCAGCATGGGTAGGCAGCGGTCTTACAATGAGCAGTTCTTC
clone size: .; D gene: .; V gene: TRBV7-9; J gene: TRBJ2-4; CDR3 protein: CASSLPTGNIQYF; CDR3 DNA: TGTGCCAGCAGCTTACCGACAGGTAACATTCAGTACTTC
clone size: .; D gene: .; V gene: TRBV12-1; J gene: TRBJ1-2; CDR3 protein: CASTARTGNYGYTF; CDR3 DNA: TGTGCCAGCACGGCCCGGACGGGAAACTATGGCTACACCTTC
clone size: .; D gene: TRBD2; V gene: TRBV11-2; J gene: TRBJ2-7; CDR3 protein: CASSRGTSGSLSYEQYF; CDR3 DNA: TGTGCCAGCAGCCGGGGGACTAGCGGATCCTTAAGCTACGAGCAGTACTTC
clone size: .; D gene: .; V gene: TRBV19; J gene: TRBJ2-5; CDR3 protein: CASSIGIAETQYF; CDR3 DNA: TGTGCCAGTAGTATCGGGATTGCGGAGACCCAGTACTTC
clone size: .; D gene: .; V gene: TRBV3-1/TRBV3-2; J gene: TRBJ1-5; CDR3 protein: CASSGGADGQPQHF; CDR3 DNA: TGTGCCAGCAGCGGGGGGGCAGATGGTCAGCCCCAGCATTTT
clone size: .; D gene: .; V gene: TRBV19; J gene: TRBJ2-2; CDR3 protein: CASSLTAPNTGELFF; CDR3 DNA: TGTGCCAGTAGTCTGACAGCTCCGAACACCGGGGAGCTGTTTTTT
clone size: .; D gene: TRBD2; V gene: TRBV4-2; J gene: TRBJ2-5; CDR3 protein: CASSPRTSGGVQETQYF; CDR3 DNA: TGTGCCAGCAGCCCGAGGACTAGCGGGGGGGTACAAGAGACCCAGTACTTC
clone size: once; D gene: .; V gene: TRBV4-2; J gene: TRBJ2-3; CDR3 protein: CASSQGTGILTTDTQYF; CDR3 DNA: TGTGCCAGCAGCCAGGGTACCGGGATCCTTACCACAGATACGCAGTATTTT
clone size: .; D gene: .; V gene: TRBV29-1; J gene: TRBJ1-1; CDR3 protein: CSVQRDTPGIEAFF; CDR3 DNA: TGCAGCGTTCAACGGGACACGCCAGGGATTGAAGCTTTCTTT
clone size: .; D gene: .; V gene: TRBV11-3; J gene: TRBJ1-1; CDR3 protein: CASSLEGTFYTEAFF; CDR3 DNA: TGTGCCAGCAGCTTAGAGGGGACTTTCTACACTGAAGCTTTCTTT
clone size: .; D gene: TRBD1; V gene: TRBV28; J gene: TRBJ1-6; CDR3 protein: CASRDTDRGNSPLHF; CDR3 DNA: TGTGCCAGCAGAGATACGGACAGGGGAAATTCCCCCCTCCACTTT
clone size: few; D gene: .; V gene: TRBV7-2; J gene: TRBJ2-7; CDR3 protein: CASSLSGGLARDQQYF; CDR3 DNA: TGTGCCAGCAGCTTAAGTGGGGGCCTAGCTCGAGACCAGCAGTACTTC
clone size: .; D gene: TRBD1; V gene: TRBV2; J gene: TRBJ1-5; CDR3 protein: CASKTDRGWRQPQHF; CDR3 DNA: TGTGCCAGCAAAACAGACAGGGGGTGGCGTCAGCCCCAGCATTTT
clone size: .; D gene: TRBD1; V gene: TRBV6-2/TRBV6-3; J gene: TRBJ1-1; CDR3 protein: CASSRGQGEAFF; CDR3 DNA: TGTGCCAGCAGTAGAGGACAGGGTGAAGCTTTCTTT
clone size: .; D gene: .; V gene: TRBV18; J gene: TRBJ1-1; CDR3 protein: CASSTQGAGNTEAFF; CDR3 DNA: TGTGCCAGCTCAACGCAGGGAGCGGGAAACACTGAAGCTTTCTTT
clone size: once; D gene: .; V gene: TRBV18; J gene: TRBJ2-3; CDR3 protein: CASSPSPDTQYF; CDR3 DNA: TGTGCCAGCTCACCATCTCCGGATACGCAGTATTTT
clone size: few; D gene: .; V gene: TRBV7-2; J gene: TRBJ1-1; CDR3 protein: CASSYMNTEAFF; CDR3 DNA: TGTGCCAGCAGCTATATGAACACTGAAGCTTTCTTT
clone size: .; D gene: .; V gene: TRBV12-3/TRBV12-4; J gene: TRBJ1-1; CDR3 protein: CASSPGRSTEAFF; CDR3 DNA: TGTGCCAGCAGCCCAGGTCGTTCGACTGAAGCTTTCTTT
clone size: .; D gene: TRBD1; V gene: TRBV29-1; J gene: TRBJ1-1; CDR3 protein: CSVGTGNTEAFF; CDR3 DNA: TGCAGCGTTGGGACAGGGAACACTGAAGCTTTCTTT
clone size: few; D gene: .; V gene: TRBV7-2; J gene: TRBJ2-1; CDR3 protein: CASSRTGGGEQFF; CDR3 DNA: TGTGCCAGCAGCCGCACAGGGGGGGGCGAGCAGTTCTTC
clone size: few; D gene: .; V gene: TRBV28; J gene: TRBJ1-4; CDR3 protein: CASSFAGIATNEKLFF; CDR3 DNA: TGTGCCAGCAGTTTCGCCGGGATTGCAACTAATGAAAAACTGTTTTTT
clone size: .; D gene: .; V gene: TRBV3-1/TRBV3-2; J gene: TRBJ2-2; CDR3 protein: CASSQRGVAVTGELFF; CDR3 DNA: TGTGCCAGCAGCCAACGAGGGGTAGCGGTCACCGGGGAGCTGTTTTTT
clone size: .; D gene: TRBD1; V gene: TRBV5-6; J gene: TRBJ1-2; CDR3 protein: CASSLGQGAVYGYTF; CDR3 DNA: TGTGCCAGCAGCTTGGGTCAGGGGGCCGTCTATGGCTACACCTTC
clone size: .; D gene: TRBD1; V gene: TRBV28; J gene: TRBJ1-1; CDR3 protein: CASTRDRYTEAFF; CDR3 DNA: TGTGCCAGCACTAGGGACAGATACACTGAAGCTTTCTTT
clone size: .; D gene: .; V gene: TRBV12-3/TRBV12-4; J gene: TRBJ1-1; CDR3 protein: CASSLGRTEAFF; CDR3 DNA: TGTGCCAGCAGTTTAGGGAGGACTGAAGCTTTCTTT
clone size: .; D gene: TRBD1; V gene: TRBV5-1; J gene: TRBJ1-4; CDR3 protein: CASSLEPGGDEKLFF; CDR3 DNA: TGCGCCAGCAGCTTGGAACCAGGGGGTGATGAAAAACTGTTTTTT
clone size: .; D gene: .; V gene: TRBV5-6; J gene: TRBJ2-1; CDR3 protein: CASSLAQIPYNEQFF; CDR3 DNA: TGTGCCAGCAGCTTGGCTCAGATTCCGTACAATGAGCAGTTCTTC
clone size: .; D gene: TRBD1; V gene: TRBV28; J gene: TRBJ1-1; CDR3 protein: CASSKRGTGIKAFF; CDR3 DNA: TGTGCCAGCAGCAAACGCGGGACAGGCATTAAAGCTTTCTTT
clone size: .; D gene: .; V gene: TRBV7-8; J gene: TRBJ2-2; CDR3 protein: CASSWTGLLNTGELFF; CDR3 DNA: TGTGCCAGCAGCTGGACGGGACTCCTTAACACCGGGGAGCTGTTTTTT
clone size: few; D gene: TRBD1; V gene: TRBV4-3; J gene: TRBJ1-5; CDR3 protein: CASSQGTGEQPQHF; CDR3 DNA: TGCGCCAGCAGCCAAGGGACAGGGGAACAGCCCCAGCATTTT
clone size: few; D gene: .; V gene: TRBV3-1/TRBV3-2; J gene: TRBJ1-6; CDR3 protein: CASSHTEQGYNSPLHF; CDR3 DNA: TGTGCCAGCAGCCATACAGAACAGGGATATAATTCACCCCTCCACTTT
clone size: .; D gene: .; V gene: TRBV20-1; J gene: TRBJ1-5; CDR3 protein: CSASHPGLSNQPQHF; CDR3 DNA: TGCAGTGCTAGTCATCCAGGACTTAGCAATCAGCCCCAGCATTTT
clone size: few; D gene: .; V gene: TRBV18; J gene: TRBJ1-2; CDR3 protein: CASSPEDSLGYTF; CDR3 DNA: TGTGCCAGCTCACCCGAGGACAGCTTGGGCTACACCTTC
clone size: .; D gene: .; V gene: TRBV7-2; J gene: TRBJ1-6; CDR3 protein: CASSSDSQANSPLHF; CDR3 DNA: TGTGCCAGCAGCTCAGACTCACAGGCTAATTCACCCCTCCACTTT
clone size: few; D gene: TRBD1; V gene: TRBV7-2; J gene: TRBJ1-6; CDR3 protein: CASSSFGQAYNSPLHF; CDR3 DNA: TGTGCCAGCAGCTCTTTTGGACAGGCCTATAATTCACCCCTCCACTTT
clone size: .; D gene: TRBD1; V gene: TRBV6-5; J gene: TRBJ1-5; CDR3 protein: CASSYSRQGLNQPQHF; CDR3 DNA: TGTGCCAGCAGTTACTCACGACAGGGCCTCAATCAGCCCCAGCATTTT
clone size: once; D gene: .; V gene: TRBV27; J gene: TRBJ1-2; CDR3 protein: CASSPQGPYGYTF; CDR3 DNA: TGTGCCAGCAGCCCACAGGGCCCCTATGGCTACACCTTC
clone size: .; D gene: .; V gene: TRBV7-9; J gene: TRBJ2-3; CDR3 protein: CASSFPGAGAGDTQYF; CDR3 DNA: TGTGCCAGCAGCTTCCCAGGGGCGGGGGCAGGAGATACGCAGTATTTT
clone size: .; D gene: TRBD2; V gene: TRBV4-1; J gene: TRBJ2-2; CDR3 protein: CASSQLLAAGTGELFF; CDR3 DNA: TGCGCCAGCAGCCAACTACTAGCGGCTGGCACCGGGGAGCTGTTTTTT